This T cell receptor beta chain comes out of a study of T cells in Graves' hyperthyroidism and ophthalmopathy. Findings of the study overall: Appearing also in blood were most of the thyroid clonotypes expanded above 0.001. By a 13 V-J model, ophthalmopathy was set apart from stable hyperthyroidism.

Amplified regions were TCR beta CDR3 sequences from RNA transcripts. First-round RT-PCR targeting the TCR CDR3 was performed with the HTBI primer set. TCRdb reprocessed the multiplex PCR reads with MiXCR, giving one entry per CDR3 protein. The table lists about 740,000 distinct CDR3 sequences, approximately 14% of them singletons, with about 10% in the top ten. The germline CDR1 and CDR2 sequences are SGHTA and FQGTGA. The CDR3 is made up of 17 amino acids. A word on this clonotype: Its antigen is still unknown. A read error may explain this, as a much larger clone is one base away.

Patients counted as stable if ophthalmopathy did not develop within 18 months. Pregnant or lactating patients were excluded, as were those with uncontrolled infection or other autoimmune disease. The sequence came from a woman younger than 30 with Graves' hyperthyroidism. The sequenced material came from blood. The rearrangement links TRBV7-3 to TRBJ2-3; D perhaps matches TRBD2 (6 bases). For the CDR3, the DNA is TGTGCCGGCAGCCTGGCTTCGGGAGTGTACCCTCCAGATACGCAGTATTTT. Translating gives CAGSLASGVYPPDTQYF.